The clone carrying this T cell receptor (beta chain) has just a few counts. This specimen belongs to a study of blood T cell repertoires in COVID-19. Study at large: From the United States, Italy and Spain came samples of acute and convalescent COVID-19. T cells, B-cell-depleted T cells, or PBMCs provided the cDNA or gDNA that served as material.

The germline gives CDR1 MNHEY, CDR2 SMNVEV (reference sequence). This CDR3 has 13 amino acids. V was trimmed by 6 bases and J by 5 bases, leaving 8 bases between them. Under the authors' procedure: Using reference gene primer amplification, nucleated cell counts were estimated. Only in-frame clones appear in the TCRdb table, and some are missing; sequencing was by immunoSEQ multiplex PCR. Clone size and the V and J calls come from that table; the DNA yielded D and trimming. The repertoire holds roughly 99,000 clones, with 80% to 95% as singletons. Sequenced sample: peripheral blood. V is TRBV27 and J is TRBJ1-6; a weak D match, TRBD1 (5 bases). The receptor was isolated from a woman aged 30 to 39 with acute or convalescent COVID-19. The CDR3 DNA reads as TGTGCCAGCAGGCCAGGGAATAATTCACCCCTCCACTTT. Translation: CASRPGNNSPLHF.